This entry describes one TCR beta chain. Its antigen specificity is not known. No base-level quality is on record; no much larger clone is a single base apart. One collaborating source in Seattle enrolled patients during active infection and followed them longitudinally through the course of disease. Whole blood was collected in K2EDTA tubes by collaborating institutions according to the institutions' own protocols. For TCRbeta analysis, collaborators shipped samples as frozen whole blood, isolated PBMCs, or DNA extracted from either of those sample types. This sample is part of a study of blood T cell repertoires in COVID-19 (dated by TCRdb to about 2020). In terms of the full investigation: Samples from collaborators originated in the United States, Italy and Spain and spanned both the acute and convalescent phases of COVID-19. The material from the prospective study consisted of cDNA or gDNA derived from T cells, B-cell-depleted T cells, or PBMCs. The dataset comprised deeply sampled blood TCRbeta repertoires from subjects exposed to, actively infected with, or recovered from COVID-19. A freely available public database, intended as a resource for researchers studying the immune response to SARS-CoV-2, is where the repertoires were released. The samples were drawn from the first 160 participants of the ongoing ImmuneRACE study and from some 1,300 subjects provided by 6 global collaborators. A de-identified subject ID, COVID-19 status, age in years and sex were almost always included in the sample metadata. Where available, HLA class I and class II types were taken from metadata supplied by the sample provider and were not determined by assay-based typing. The investigation overall reported the following: Clinical and demographic metadata were provided uncurated, with the amount varying by source and participant.

The CDR3 runs 13 residues from the cysteine to the phenylalanine. Just the 39-base CDR3 DNA is kept, in frame starting at base 1. Trimming removed 5 bases from V and 7 bases from J, leaving 15 bases between the germline ends. CDR1 is given as SGDLS and CDR2 as YYNGEE, both from the germline V gene. TCRbeta CDR3 regions were amplified from genomic DNA using the immunoSEQ Assay, a bias-controlled multiplex PCR. From the authors' description of their analysis: The number of nucleated cells in each sample was estimated by amplification of reference gene primers within the assay. To quantify the absolute abundance of each unique TCRbeta CDR3 rearrangement, sequence reads were collapsed and filtered. For each sample, productive Simpson clonality was calculated by taking the square root of Simpson's diversity index across productive rearrangements. TCRdb stores this immuneACCESS table with in-frame sequences only. Part of the clones is absent; in the studies checked, under half of the shortfall reflects unresolved V genes, and no reason is known for the rest. V, J and clone size are those of that table, while D and trimming were read from the DNA. The sample has around 200,000 clones on record, roughly 83% of them singletons. The ten most abundant clones make up 6% to 7% of the sample.

The sequence is built from TRBV9 and TRBJ1-1; perhaps TRBD1 is the D gene, with 5 bases matching. The receptor was isolated from a woman aged 40 to 49 with COVID-19, enrolled during active disease. Sequences were obtained from peripheral blood. The CDR3 protein sequence reads: CASREQAHLEAFF. The bases are TGTGCCAGCAGGGAACAGGCCCACCTTGAAGCTTTCTTT.